Each of the 14 T cell receptor beta chains below was sequenced from the same sample in a study of blood T cells in healthy people across ages. It was with a sample-barcoded 5' primer and a J-beta primer mix that a second PCR of roughly 6 to 11 cycles was run. Via MiXCR, TCRdb re-called the 5' RACE reads, giving one row per CDR3 protein. The table records some 1.5 million distinct CDR3 sequences, 28% of them present only once. Sequenced: blood. The origin of the receptors is a young woman in good health.

This clonotype has a handful of counts. The chain couples TRBV4-1 to TRBJ2-1; the match to TRBD2 covers 8 bases. The CDR3 extends over 18 amino acids. The ends lost 0 bases at V and 4 bases at J; junction bases unmatched: 11. CDR1 and CDR2 from the germline V gene are MGHRA and YSYEKL. CDR3 in amino acids: CASSQEGYGTRLYNEQFF. The DNA of the CDR3 is TGCGCCAGCAGCCAAGAGGGGTACGGGACTAGATTATACAATGAGCAGTTCTTC.

This chain uses TRBV20-1 with TRBJ1-1, with D hard to call. The ends were cut back, 0 bases at V and 1 base at J, with 6 bases in the middle. The CDR3 sequence is 13 residues long. Germline CDR1 is DFQATT and CDR2 is SNEGSKA (reference sequence). The CDR3 DNA reads as TGCAGTGCTAGAGACTTTGGGAACACTGAAGCTTTCTTT. It translates to CSARDFGNTEAFF.

This chain connects TRBV6-5 to TRBJ1-2; 10 bases match TRBD1. Unmatched junction bases numbered 17, after V lost 2 bases and J lost 8 bases. Germline values: CDR1 MNHEY, CDR2 SVGAGI. The CDR3 extends over 18 amino acids. In DNA, the CDR3 is TGTGCCAGCAGTTACCACAGTGTTGCGGGACAGGGGTCAGGGGGCTACACCTTC. Translation: CASSYHSVAGQGSGGYTF.

This chain uses TRBV10-2 with TRBJ1-4, with 8 nucleotides matching TRBD1. J was trimmed by 7 bases and V by 6 bases; bases with no gene match: 4. CDR1 WSHSY and CDR2 SAAADI come from the germline V gene. CDR3 length: 13 amino acids. The CDR3 DNA sequence: TGCGCCAGCAGGGGGGACAGGCCTGAAAAACTGTTTTTT. This translates into CASRGDRPEKLFF.

The CDR3 sequence is CAWRIENTYEQYF. CDR3 nucleotides: TGTGCCTGGAGGATTGAGAACACCTACGAGCAGTACTTC. The chain joins TRBV30 to TRBJ2-7; no clear D gene. There are 13 residues in the CDR3. V lost 3 bases and J 2 bases, leaving 11 bases between the germline ends. Germline V gene lookup returns CDR1 GTSNPN and CDR2 SVGIG (reference sequence).

The genes are TRBV12-3 or TRBV12-4 and TRBJ2-3; D unclear. Deletions cut 4 bases from V and 0 bases from J, with 11 bases between. The CDR3 covers 15 residues. The CDR3 here is CASSSWIASTDTQYF. CDR3 in DNA: TGTGCCAGCAGTTCGTGGATCGCTAGCACAGATACGCAGTATTTT.

This clonotype was counted a few times. J is TRBJ2-3 and V is TRBV20-1, with a possible D match to TRBD2 (6 bases). From germline, CDR1 is DFQATT and CDR2 SNEGSKA (reference sequence). Trimming shortened V by 3 bases and J by 5 bases, and 24 bases separated the two germline ends. This CDR3 has 17 amino acids. The CDR3 here is CSASPYRSGTERDTQYF. CDR3 sequence (DNA): TGCAGTGCTAGTCCTTACCGTTCCGGGACTGAGAGAGATACGCAGTATTTT.

There are many counts of this clonotype. The chain carries TRBV7-2 and TRBJ2-3, with D unclear. Looked up from germline, CDR1 is SGHTA and CDR2 is FQGNSA. Deletions cut 1 base from V and 4 bases from J, with 6 bases between. This CDR3 comprises 13 residues. The CDR3 loop reads CASSLVGPDTQYF. Written as DNA, the CDR3 is TGTGCCAGCAGCTTAGTTGGTCCAGATACGCAGTATTTT.

This clonotype appeared many times. The V and J genes are TRBV7-2 and TRBJ2-1; 11 nucleotides agree with TRBD2. Trimming at V came to 5 bases and at J to 9 bases, leaving 12 bases not matched to a gene. Per germline, CDR1 SGHTA and CDR2 FQGNSA. The CDR3 is made up of 16 amino acids. CDR3 amino acids: CASSATLAGDRGEQFF. In DNA, the CDR3 is TGTGCCAGCAGCGCAACACTAGCGGGAGATCGGGGTGAGCAGTTCTTC.

The genes are TRBV18 and TRBJ2-5; no firm D call. This CDR3 spans 13 amino acids. V was cut by 3 bases and J by 2 bases, with 7 bases left in between. From germline, CDR1 is KGHSH and CDR2 LQKENI. CDR3 in amino acids: CASSPLLQETQYF. CDR3 bases: TGTGCCAGCTCACCTCTATTACAAGAGACCCAGTACTTC.

A few counts support this clonotype. This chain links TRBV7-6 with TRBJ2-1; 14 bases fit TRBD2. The V and J ends lost 4 bases and 4 bases, in that order; junction bases with no gene match: 3. The CDR3 has 16 amino acids. CDR1 and CDR2 (germline): SGHVS, FNYEAQ. The CDR3 reads CASSYGLAGGYNEQFF. Written as DNA, the CDR3 is TGTGCCAGCAGCTACGGACTAGCGGGGGGTTACAATGAGCAGTTCTTC.

The J gene is TRBJ1-1, the V gene TRBV7-9; D gene uncertain. The ends were cut back, 6 bases at V and 7 bases at J, with 9 bases in the middle. There are 11 residues in the CDR3. Per the germline V gene, CDR1 is SEHNR and CDR2 is FQNEAQ (reference sequence). CDR3 bases: TGTGCCAGCAGAAGGGTCGGTGAAGCTTTCTTT. It is translated as CASRRVGEAFF.

The sample holds a few counts of this clonotype. This chain connects TRBV28 to TRBJ2-5, with D perhaps TRBD2 (6 bases). The tail of the sequence fits TRBJ2-7 better, so the J call may be wrong. Germline CDR1 is MDHEN and CDR2 is SYDVKM. This CDR3 is built from 14 residues. CDR3 nucleotide sequence: TGTGCCAGCAGTTCCGGGACTCGAGTTTACGAGCAGTACTTC. Protein: CASSSGTRVYEQYF.

This clonotype was counted many times. V gene TRBV7-2 combines with J gene TRBJ1-5, with TRBD1 matching over 9 bases. CDR1 is SGHTA, CDR2 FQGNSA, per germline. The CDR3 has 15 residues. V trimming: 1 base; J trimming: 7 bases; junction bases outside the gene matches: 5. CDR3 loop: CASSLVGTGSQPQHF. The CDR3 region has the DNA TGTGCCAGCAGCTTAGTAGGGACAGGGAGCCAGCCCCAGCATTTT.